This section outlines one T cell receptor beta chain sequence together with its context. The antigen remains unidentified. These data are taken from a study of CD8+ T cells in alopecia areata. Broader study findings: Tofacitinib significantly decreased scalp clonality and expanded CD8+ clones among top 100. Relative to normal scalp, lesional scalp, especially alopecia totalis/universalis, showed higher clonality.

Treatment here: oral pan-JAK inhibitor, 5-10 mg twice daily. Germline V lookup: CDR1 GTSNPN, CDR2 SVGIG (reference sequence). V lost 8 bases and J lost 4, with 17 bases in between. The CDR3 extends over 13 amino acids. The sequencing template was cDNA reverse transcribed from extracted RNA. Clones were read by immunoSEQ multiplex PCR, and TCRdb kept only the in-frame ones, dropping some. The data show over 90,000 clones, 80% to 90% seen once. The sequencing here drew on CD8+ T cells sorted from blood, taken between weeks 30 and 35, from a patient treated with tofacitinib. J is TRBJ1-1 and V is TRBV30; D perhaps matches TRBD1 (5 bases). This receptor was obtained from a human donor with alopecia areata. The CDR3 sequence is CATKWGETTEAFF. For the CDR3, the DNA is TGTGCCACGAAGTGGGGGGAAACCACTGAAGCTTTCTTT.